These 10 T cell receptor beta chains were sequenced from one sample in a study of T cells in Graves' hyperthyroidism and ophthalmopathy (dated by TCRdb to the late 2010s). The library was built by means of multiplex PCR. Reads for this sample came from an Illumina HiSeq 2000. TCR beta CDR3 regions were amplified from RNA transcripts. A first-round RT-PCR of the TCR CDR3 used the HTBI primer set with the Qiagen OneStep RT-PCR kit. The raw public reads went through TCRdb reprocessing: fastp at Q25, MiXCR clone calling, in-frame beta chains kept. Every distinct CDR3 protein forms one entry, paired with its most common genes and DNA. This sample comprises roughly 170,000 distinct CDR3 sequences, about 9.4% of them detected only once. The ten largest make up approximately 24% of the sample. Sequences were obtained from blood. Source of these receptors: a young woman with Graves' hyperthyroidism that later progressed to Graves' ophthalmopathy.

A remark on this clonotype: Germline is not matched at one junction end, which may reflect a read error. The gene calls are TRBV10-3 and TRBJ1-5, with TRBD1 matching over 10 bases. The CDR3 contains 15 residues. Germline-derived CDR1 and CDR2 are ENHRY and SYGVKD. This CDR3 reads CATSPDRGGNQPQHF. The CDR3 coding sequence is TGTGCCACCAGTCCGGACAGGGGGGGGAATCAGCCCCAGCATTTT.

This clonotype was found many times. This rearrangement joins TRBV19 to TRBJ2-5; D perhaps matches TRBD2 (5 bases). The CDR3 is 20 residues long. The V and J ends lost 3 bases and 0 bases respectively, with 26 bases between them. Germline CDR1 is LNHDA and CDR2 is SQIVND (reference sequence). CDR3 DNA sequence: TGTGCCAGTAGTATGCGACCAGGACTGATGCTTCCTAAAGACCAAGAGACCCAGTACTTC. As protein: CASSMRPGLMLPKDQETQYF.

About this clonotype: With only one base between it and a far larger clone, this is likely a read error. The V and J genes are TRBV13 and TRBJ2-3, with TRBD2 matching 11 bases. The CDR3 is made up of 15 amino acids. Germline assignment: CDR1 PRHDT and CDR2 FYEKMQ (reference sequence). CDR3 region: CASSPGLAGTDTHYF. The CDR3 coding sequence is TGTGCCAGCAGCCCCGGACTAGCGGGCACAGATACGCATTATTTT.

This clonotype was counted many times. The V call is TRBV5-1, the J call TRBJ2-1, with TRBD2 matching over 9 bases. With 0 bases clipped from V and 8 bases from J, the junction kept 6 bases outside the gene matches. The germline CDR1 and CDR2 sequences are SGHRS and YFSETQ. The CDR3 length is 15 residues. The CDR3 loop is CASSLGSGRTDEQFF. CDR3 DNA sequence: TGCGCCAGCAGCTTGGGTAGCGGGAGAACGGATGAGCAGTTCTTC. Together with reference TRBV5-1 and TRBJ2-1, the CDR3 gives the full variable domain: KAGVTQTPRYLIKTRGQQVTLSCSPISGHRSVSWYQQTPGQGLQFLFEYFSETQRNKGNFPGRFSGRQFSNSRSEMNVSTLELGDSALYLCASSLGSGRTDEQFFGPGTRLTVL.

The rearrangement uses TRBV4-2 and TRBJ2-2; TRBD2 might be the D (5 bases). Trimming cost V 7 bases and J 3 bases, with 18 bases left between them. Per germline, CDR1 LGHNA and CDR2 YNFKEQ. The CDR3 contains 16 residues. The CDR3 nucleotides read TGTGCCAGCATCCAGGCGGGCGGGCGACACACCGGGGAGCTGTTTTTT. The encoded protein is CASIQAGGRHTGELFF.

The sample holds a few counts of this clonotype. The genes are TRBV27 and TRBJ2-3; 7 bases are a match to TRBD2. The CDR3 is made up of 16 amino acids. The junction had 10 bases not matched to a gene; V was cut back by 4 bases and J by 3 bases. Looked up from germline, CDR1 is MNHEY and CDR2 is SMNVEV (reference sequence). The CDR3 spells CASSSRITGGTDTQYF. The CDR3 DNA reads TGTGCCAGCAGTTCCCGGATTACGGGGGGAACAGATACGCAGTATTTT.

This clonotype was recorded many times. The chain uses TRBV6-1 and TRBJ1-4; D unclear. CDR1 and CDR2 from the germline V gene are MNHNS and SASEGT. Trimming removed 5 bases from V and 0 bases from J, with 13 bases in between. The CDR3 has 16 residues. DNA of the CDR3: TGTGCCAGCAGTTTCAGCCTGTTTGCAACTAATGAAAAACTGTTTTTT. This sequence encodes CASSFSLFATNEKLFF.

The V call is TRBV9, the J call TRBJ1-2; D is ambiguous. Trimming left V 0 bases short and J 4 bases short, with 1 base between. Per the germline V gene, CDR1 is SGDLS and CDR2 is YYNGEE. The length of the CDR3 is 11 residues. Written as DNA, the CDR3 is TGTGCCAGCAGCGTAGGCTATGGCTACACCTTC. Encoded protein: CASSVGYGYTF.

This clonotype was observed many times. The J gene is TRBJ2-5, the V gene TRBV13, with D unresolved. Trimming took 1 base from V and 5 from J, leaving 8 bases between them. Germline CDR1 is PRHDT and CDR2 is FYEKMQ (reference sequence). The CDR3 contains 13 residues. The CDR3 DNA reads as TGTGCCAGCAGCTTAGCACGCCTGGAGACCCAGTACTTC. Its translation: CASSLARLETQYF.

This clonotype has more than one count but fewer than ten. The chain couples TRBV4-2 to TRBJ2-5, with D unclear. The V end lost 0 bases, the J end lost 4 bases, and 12 bases lay between the germline ends. The CDR3 runs to 15 residues. The V gene's germline CDR1 is LGHNA and CDR2 YNFKEQ. CDR3 DNA sequence: TGTGCCAGCAGCCAAGAAGGCCCGACGGGAGAGACCCAGTACTTC. Amino acids: CASSQEGPTGETQYF.